The clone carrying this TCR beta chain occurred many times. Its specificity is unknown. This specimen belongs to a study of T cell repertoires in cytomegalovirus infection. For the study at large: A matching HLA type, together with CMV infection, was signaled by public TCR beta signatures. Overall study results and limits: HLA-C-restricted, CMV-specific TCR beta clonotypes were dominant ex vivo. The cumulative frequency of public TCR beta families distinguished individuals who carried CMV together with the relevant HLA.

MiXCR, run by TCRdb on the reads, gives a single entry per CDR3 protein. The sample shows around 130,000 distinct CDR3 sequences, 7% to 10% of them seen only once. There are 13 residues in the CDR3. Per germline, CDR1 DFQATT and CDR2 SNEGSKA (reference sequence). Trimming took 1 base from V and 1 from J, leaving 5 bases between them. Sequencing was carried out using PBMCs. The TCR originated in a human donor in good health (CMV status not recorded). Some clones in this sample may be carry-over from other donors' samples. This chain uses TRBV20-1 with TRBJ2-4; no clear D gene. The CDR3 loop is CSARVGAKNIQYF. CDR3 bases: TGCAGTGCTAGAGTTGGGGCCAAAAACATTCAGTACTTC.